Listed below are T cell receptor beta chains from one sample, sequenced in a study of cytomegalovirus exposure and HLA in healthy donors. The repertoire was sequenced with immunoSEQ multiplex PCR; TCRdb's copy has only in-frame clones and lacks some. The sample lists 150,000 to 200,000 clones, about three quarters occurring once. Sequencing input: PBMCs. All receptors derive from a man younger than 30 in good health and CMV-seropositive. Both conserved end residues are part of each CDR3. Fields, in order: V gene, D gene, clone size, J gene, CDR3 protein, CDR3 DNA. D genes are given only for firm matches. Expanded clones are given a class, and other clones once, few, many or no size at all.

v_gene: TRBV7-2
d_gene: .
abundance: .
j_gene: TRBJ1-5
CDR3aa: CASSLVAGSNQPQHF
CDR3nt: TGTGCCAGCAGCTTAGTGGCAGGTAGCAATCAGCCCCAGCATTTT

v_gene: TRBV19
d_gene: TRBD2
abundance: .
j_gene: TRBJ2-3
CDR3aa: CASSQRTSGGIADTQYF
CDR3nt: TGTGCCAGTAGTCAACGGACTAGCGGAGGAATAGCAGATACGCAGTATTTT

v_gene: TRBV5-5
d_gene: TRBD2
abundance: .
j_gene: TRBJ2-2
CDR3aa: CASSQLAEKNTGELFF
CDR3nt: TGTGCCAGCAGCCAACTAGCGGAAAAGAACACCGGGGAGCTGTTTTTT

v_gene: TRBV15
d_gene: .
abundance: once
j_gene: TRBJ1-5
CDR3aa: CATSRREGPQHF
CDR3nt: TGTGCCACCAGCAGAAGGGAGGGACCCCAGCATTTT

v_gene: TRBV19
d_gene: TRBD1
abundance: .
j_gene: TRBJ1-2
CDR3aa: CASLSGQAILEGYTF
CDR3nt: TGTGCCAGCCTTTCGGGACAGGCCATCCTTGAAGGCTACACCTTC

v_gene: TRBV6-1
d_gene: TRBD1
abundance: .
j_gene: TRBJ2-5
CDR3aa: CASSERTGDQETQYF
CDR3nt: TGTGCCAGCAGTGAAAGGACAGGGGATCAAGAGACCCAGTACTTC

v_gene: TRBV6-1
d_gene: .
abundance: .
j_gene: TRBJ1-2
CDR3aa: CASSRQGNGYTF
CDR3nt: TGTGCCAGCAGTAGGCAGGGAAATGGCTACACCTTC

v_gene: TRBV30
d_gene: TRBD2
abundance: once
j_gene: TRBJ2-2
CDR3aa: CAWRARAGGRGTGELFF
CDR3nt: TGTGCCTGGAGGGCCCGTGCGGGAGGGCGGGGCACCGGGGAGCTGTTTTTT

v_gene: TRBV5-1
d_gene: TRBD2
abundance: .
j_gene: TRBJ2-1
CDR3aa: CASRTGTSSDEQFF
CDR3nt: TGCGCCAGCAGAACCGGGACTAGCAGTGATGAGCAGTTCTTC

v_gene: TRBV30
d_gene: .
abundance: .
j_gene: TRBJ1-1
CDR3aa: CAWSRDGGRGLNTEAFF
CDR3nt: TGTGCCTGGAGTAGGGACGGGGGTCGGGGTCTGAACACTGAAGCTTTCTTT

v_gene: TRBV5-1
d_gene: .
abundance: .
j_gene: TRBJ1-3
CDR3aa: CASSLGAGGNTIYF
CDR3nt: TGCGCCAGCAGCTTGGGAGCGGGTGGAAACACCATATATTTT

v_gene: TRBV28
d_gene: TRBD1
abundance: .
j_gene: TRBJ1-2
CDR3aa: CASSGDRANYGYTF
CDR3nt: TGTGCCAGCAGTGGGGACAGAGCTAACTATGGCTACACCTTC

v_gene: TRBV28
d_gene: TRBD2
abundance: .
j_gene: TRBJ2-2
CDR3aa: CASRIGGGNTGELFF
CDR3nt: TGTGCCAGCCGGATTGGGGGGGGGAACACCGGGGAGCTGTTTTTT

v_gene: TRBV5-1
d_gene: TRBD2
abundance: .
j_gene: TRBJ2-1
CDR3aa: CASSSSRGRRNEQFF
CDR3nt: TGCGCCAGCAGCTCCTCTCGCGGGAGGCGGAATGAGCAGTTCTTC

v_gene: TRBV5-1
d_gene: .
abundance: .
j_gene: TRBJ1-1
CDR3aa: CASSGGAGTEAFF
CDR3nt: TGCGCCAGCAGCGGTGGGGCGGGGACTGAAGCTTTCTTT

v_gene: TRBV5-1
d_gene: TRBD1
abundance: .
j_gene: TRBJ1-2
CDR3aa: CASSLAGTGGEGYTF
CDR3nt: TGCGCCAGCAGCTTGGCCGGGACAGGGGGAGAGGGCTACACCTTC

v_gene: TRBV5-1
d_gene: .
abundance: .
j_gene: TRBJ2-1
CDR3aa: CASSLGAGPPHEQFF
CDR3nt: TGCGCCAGCAGCTTGGGGGCAGGGCCGCCGCATGAGCAGTTCTTC

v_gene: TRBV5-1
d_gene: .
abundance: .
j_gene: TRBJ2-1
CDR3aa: CASSLAAGLGEQFF
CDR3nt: TGCGCCAGCAGCTTGGCCGCGGGGCTCGGCGAGCAGTTCTTC

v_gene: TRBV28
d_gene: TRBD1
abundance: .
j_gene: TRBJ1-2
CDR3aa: CASSYAGRGDYGYTF
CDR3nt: TGTGCCAGCAGTTATGCGGGCAGGGGGGACTATGGCTACACCTTC

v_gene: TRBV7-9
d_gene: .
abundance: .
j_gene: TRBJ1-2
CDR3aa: CASSFAGTFGYTF
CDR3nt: TGTGCCAGCAGCTTCGCCGGGACTTTTGGCTACACCTTC

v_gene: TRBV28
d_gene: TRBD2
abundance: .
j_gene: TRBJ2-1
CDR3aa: CARLAGGQSSYNEQFF
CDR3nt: TGTGCCAGACTAGCGGGGGGTCAGAGCTCCTACAATGAGCAGTTCTTC

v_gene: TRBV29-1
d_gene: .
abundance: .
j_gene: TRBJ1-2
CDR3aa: CSVEGTRYRNYGYTF
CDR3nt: TGCAGCGTTGAAGGAACTCGATATCGGAACTATGGCTACACCTTC

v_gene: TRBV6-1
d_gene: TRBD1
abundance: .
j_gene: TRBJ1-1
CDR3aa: CASTATGRNTEAFF
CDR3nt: TGTGCCAGCACCGCGACAGGGAGGAACACTGAAGCTTTCTTT

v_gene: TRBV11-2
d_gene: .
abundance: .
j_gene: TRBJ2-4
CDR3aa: CASSADREVIQYF
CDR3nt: TGTGCCAGCAGCGCTGACAGGGAGGTCATTCAGTACTTC

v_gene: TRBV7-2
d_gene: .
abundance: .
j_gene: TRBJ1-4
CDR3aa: CASAIQGLATNEKLFF
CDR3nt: TGTGCCAGCGCGATACAGGGTCTTGCAACTAATGAAAAACTGTTTTTT

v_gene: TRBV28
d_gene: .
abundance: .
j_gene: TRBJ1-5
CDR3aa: CASSLYTLGNQPQHF
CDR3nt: TGTGCCAGCAGTTTATATACGTTAGGCAATCAGCCCCAGCATTTT